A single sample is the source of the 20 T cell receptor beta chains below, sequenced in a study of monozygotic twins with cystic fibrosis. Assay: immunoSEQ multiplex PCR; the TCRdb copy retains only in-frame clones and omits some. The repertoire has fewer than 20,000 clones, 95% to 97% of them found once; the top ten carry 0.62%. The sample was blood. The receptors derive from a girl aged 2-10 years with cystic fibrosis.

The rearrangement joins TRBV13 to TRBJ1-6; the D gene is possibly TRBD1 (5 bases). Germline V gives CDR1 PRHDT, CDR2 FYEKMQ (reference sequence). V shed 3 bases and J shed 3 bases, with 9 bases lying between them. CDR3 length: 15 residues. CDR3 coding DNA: TGTGCCAGCAGCTTTTGGGGCAACTATAATTCACCCCTCCACTTT. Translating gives CASSFWGNYNSPLHF.

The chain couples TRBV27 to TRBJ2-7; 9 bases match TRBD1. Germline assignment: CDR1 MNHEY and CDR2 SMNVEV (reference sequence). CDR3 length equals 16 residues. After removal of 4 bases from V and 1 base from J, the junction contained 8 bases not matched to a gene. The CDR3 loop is CASSSRRDRASYEQYF. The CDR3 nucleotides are TGTGCCAGCAGTTCCCGCAGGGACAGGGCATCCTACGAGCAGTACTTC.

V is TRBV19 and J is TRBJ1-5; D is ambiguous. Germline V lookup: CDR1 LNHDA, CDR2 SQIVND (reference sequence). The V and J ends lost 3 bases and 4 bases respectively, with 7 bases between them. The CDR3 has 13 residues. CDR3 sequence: CASSIGGNQPQHF. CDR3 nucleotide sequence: TGTGCCAGTAGTATTGGCGGAAATCAGCCCCAGCATTTT.

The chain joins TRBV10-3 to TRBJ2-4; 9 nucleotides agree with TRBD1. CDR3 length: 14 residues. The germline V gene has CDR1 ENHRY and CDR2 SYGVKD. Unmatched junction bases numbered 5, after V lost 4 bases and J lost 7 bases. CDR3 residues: CAISVGQGMNIQYF. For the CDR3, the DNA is TGTGCCATCAGTGTCGGACAGGGGATGAACATTCAGTACTTC.

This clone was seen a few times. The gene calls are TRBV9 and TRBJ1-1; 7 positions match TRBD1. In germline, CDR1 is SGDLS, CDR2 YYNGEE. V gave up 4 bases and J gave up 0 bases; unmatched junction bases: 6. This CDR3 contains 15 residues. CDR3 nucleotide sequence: TGTGCCAGCAGCACCCGACAGGGTATGAACACTGAAGCTTTCTTT. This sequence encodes CASSTRQGMNTEAFF.

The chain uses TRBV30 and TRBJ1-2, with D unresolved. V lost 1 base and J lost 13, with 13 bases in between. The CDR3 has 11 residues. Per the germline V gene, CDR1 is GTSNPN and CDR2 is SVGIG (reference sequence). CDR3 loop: CAWSEGAAVTF. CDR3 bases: TGTGCCTGGAGTGAGGGCGCCGCGGTCACCTTC.

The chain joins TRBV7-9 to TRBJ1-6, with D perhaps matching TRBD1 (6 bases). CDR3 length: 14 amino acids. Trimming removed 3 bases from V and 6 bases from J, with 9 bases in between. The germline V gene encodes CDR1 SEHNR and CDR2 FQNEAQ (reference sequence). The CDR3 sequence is CASSFDRINSPLHF. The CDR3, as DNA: TGTGCCAGCAGCTTTGACAGGATTAATTCACCCCTCCACTTT.

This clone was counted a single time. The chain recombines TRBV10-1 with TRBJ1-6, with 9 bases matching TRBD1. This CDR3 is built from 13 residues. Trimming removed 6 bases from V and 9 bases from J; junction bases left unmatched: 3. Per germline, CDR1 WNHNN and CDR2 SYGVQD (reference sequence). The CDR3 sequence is CASSETGGSPLHF. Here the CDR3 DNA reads TGCGCCAGCAGCGAGACAGGGGGTTCACCCCTCCACTTT.

The CDR3 DNA sequence: TGCGCCAGCAGCCCGAAGAGGACTAGCGGGGGGCGTACAGATACGCAGTATTTT. Translated: CASSPKRTSGGRTDTQYF. This chain uses TRBV5-1 with TRBJ2-3, with 14 positions matching TRBD2. Germline lookup yields CDR1 SGHRS and CDR2 YFSETQ. This CDR3 comprises 18 residues. Unmatched junction bases numbered 10, after V lost 4 bases and J lost 3 bases.

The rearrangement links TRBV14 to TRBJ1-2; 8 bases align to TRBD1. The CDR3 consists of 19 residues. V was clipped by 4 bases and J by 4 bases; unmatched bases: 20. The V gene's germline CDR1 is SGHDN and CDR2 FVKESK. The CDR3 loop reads CASSPSIPGQAKTLYGYTF. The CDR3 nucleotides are TGTGCCAGCAGCCCCAGCATCCCGGGACAGGCGAAGACCCTCTATGGCTACACCTTC.

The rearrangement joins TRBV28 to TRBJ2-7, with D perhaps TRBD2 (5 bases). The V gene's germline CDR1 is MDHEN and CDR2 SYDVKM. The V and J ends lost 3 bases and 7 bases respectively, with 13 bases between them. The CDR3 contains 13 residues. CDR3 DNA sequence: TGTGCCAGCAGTTTTGGTCCCCGCGGGGAGCAGTACTTC. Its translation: CASSFGPRGEQYF. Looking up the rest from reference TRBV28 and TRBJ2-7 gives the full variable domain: DVKVTQSSRYLVKRTGEKVFLECVQDMDHENMFWYRQDPGLGLRLIYFSYDVKMKEKGDIPEGYSVSREKKERFSLILESASTNQTSMYLCASSFGPRGEQYFGPGTRLTVT.

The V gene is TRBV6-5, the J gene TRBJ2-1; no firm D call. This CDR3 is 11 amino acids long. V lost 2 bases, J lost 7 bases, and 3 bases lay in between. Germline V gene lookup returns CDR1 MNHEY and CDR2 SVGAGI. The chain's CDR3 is CASSYRNEQFF. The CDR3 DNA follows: TGTGCCAGCAGTTACCGAAATGAGCAGTTCTTC.

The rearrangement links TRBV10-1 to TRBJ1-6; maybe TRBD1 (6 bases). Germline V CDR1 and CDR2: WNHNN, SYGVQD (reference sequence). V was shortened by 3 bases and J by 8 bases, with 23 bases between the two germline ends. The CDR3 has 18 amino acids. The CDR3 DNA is TGCGCCAGCAGTGAATTTCGGGGAATGGCGGAGGGGGATTCACCCCTCCACTTT. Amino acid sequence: CASSEFRGMAEGDSPLHF.

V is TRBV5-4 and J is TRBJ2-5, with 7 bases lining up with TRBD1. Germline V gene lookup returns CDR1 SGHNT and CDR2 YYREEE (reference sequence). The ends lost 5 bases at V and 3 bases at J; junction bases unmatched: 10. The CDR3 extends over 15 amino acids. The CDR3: CASSLTQTGKETQYF. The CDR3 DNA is TGTGCCAGCAGTTTAACACAGACAGGGAAAGAGACCCAGTACTTC.

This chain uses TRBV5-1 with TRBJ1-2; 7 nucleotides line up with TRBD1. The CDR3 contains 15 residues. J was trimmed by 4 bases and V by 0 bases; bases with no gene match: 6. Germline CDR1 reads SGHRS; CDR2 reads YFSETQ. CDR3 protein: CASSLEIGGGYGYTF. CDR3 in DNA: TGCGCCAGCAGCTTGGAAATAGGGGGCGGCTATGGCTACACCTTC. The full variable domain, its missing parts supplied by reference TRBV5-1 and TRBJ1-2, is KAGVTQTPRYLIKTRGQQVTLSCSPISGHRSVSWYQQTPGQGLQFLFEYFSETQRNKGNFPGRFSGRQFSNSRSEMNVSTLELGDSALYLCASSLEIGGGYGYTFGSGTRLTVV.

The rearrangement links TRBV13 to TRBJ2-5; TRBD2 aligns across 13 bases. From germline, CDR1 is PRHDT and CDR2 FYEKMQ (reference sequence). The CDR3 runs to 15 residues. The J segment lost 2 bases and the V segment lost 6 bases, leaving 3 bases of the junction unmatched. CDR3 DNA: TGTGCCAGCAGGTGGACTAGCGGGGGACAAGAGACCCAGTACTTC. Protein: CASRWTSGGQETQYF.

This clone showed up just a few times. The CDR3 DNA sequence: TGTGCCAGCAGCTTCTCCGACAGGGGAAGCGGCTACACCTTC. Protein: CASSFSDRGSGYTF. The V call is TRBV5-6, the J call TRBJ1-2; TRBD1 aligns across 8 bases. V lost 2 bases and J lost 8; bases outside the gene matches: 8. This CDR3 is 14 amino acids long. Germline lookup yields CDR1 SGHDT and CDR2 YYEEEE. Supplemented by reference TRBV5-6 and TRBJ1-2, the full variable domain reads DAGVTQSPTHLIKTRGQQVTLRCSPKSGHDTVSWYQQALGQGPQFIFQYYEEEERQRGNFPDRFSGHQFPNYSSELNVNALLLGDSALYLCASSFSDRGSGYTFGSGTRLTVV.

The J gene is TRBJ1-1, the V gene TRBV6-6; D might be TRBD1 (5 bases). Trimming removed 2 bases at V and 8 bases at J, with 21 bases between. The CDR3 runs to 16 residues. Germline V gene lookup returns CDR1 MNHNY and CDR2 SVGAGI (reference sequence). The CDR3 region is CASSYPRAGRDYEAFF. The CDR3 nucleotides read TGTGCCAGCAGTTACCCCCGCGCAGGGAGGGACTACGAAGCTTTCTTT.

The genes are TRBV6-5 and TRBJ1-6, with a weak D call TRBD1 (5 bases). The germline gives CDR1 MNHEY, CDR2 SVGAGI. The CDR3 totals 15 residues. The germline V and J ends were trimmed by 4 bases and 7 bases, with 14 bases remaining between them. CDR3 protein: CASSWTSISNSPLHF. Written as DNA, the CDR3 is TGTGCCAGCAGTTGGACAAGTATTTCCAATTCACCCCTCCACTTT.

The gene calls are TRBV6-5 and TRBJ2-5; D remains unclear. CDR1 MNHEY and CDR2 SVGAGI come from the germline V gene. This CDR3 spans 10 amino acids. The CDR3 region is CASGQETQYF. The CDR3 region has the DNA TGTGCGTCAGGACAAGAGACCCAGTACTTC.